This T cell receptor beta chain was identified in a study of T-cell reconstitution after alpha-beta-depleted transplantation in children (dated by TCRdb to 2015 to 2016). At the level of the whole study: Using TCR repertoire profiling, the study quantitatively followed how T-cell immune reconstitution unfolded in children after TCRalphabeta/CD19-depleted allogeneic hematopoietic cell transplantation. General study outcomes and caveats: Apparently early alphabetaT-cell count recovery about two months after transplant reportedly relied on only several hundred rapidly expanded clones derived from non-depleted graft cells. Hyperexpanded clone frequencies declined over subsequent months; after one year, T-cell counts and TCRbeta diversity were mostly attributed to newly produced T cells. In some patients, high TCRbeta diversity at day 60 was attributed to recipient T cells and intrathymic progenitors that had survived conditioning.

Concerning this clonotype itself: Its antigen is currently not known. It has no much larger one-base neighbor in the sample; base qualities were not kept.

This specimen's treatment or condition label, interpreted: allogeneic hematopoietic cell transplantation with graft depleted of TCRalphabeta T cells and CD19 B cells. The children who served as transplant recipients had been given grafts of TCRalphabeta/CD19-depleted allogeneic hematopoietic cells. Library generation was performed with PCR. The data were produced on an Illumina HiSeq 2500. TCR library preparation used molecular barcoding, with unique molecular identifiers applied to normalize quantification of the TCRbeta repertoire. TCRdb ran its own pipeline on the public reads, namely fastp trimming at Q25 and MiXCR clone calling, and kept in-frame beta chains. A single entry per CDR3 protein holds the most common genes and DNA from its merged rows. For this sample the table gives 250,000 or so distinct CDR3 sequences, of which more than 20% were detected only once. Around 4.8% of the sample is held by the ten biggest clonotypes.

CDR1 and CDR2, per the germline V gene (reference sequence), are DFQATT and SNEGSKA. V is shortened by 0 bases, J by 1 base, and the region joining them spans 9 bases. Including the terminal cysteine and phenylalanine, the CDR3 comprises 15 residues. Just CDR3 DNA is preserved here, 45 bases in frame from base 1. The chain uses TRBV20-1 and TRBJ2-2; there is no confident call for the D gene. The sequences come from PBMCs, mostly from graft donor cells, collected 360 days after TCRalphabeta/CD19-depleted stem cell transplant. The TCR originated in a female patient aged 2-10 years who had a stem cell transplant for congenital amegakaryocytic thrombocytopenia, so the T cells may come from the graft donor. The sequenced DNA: TGCAGTGCTAGAGACAGGACGGTGAACACCGGGGAGCTGTTTTTT. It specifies CSARDRTVNTGELFF.